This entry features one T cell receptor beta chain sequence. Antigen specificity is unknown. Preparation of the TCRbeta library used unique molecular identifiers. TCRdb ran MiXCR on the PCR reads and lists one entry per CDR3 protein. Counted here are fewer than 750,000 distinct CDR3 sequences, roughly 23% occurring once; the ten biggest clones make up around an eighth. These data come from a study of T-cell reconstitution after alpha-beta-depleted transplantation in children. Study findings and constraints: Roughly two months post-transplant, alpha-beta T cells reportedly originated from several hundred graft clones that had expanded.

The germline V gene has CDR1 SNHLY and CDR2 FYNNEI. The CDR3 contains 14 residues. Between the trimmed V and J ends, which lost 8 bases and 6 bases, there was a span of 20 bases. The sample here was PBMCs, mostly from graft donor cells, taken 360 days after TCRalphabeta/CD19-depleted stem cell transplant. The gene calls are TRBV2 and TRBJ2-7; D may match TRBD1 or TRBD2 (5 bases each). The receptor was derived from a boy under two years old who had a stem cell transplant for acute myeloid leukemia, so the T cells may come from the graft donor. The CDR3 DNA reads TGTGCCAGCGACCCAGGGATCGGGGTAGCCGAGCAGTACGTC. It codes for CASDPGIGVAEQYV.